The sequence of this T cell receptor (beta chain) was determined in a study of identical twins. General study results and limits: Partial confounding of zero-insertion analyses by invariant MAIT and iNKT cells was possible. Insertions ran lower in abundant cord blood beta clonotypes, though not in memory repertoires. Out-of-frame alpha sequences shared by twins were enriched for low generation probability.

The germline CDR1 and CDR2 sequences are SGHTA and FQGNSA. This CDR3 is 14 amino acids long. Trimming took 4 bases from V and 14 from J; bases not matched to a gene: 10. This clonotype was observed a handful of times. Its antigen is undetermined. cDNA molecules carried unique molecular identifiers, and template switching added a universal primer site. In TCRdb, the 5' RACE reads were re-called with MiXCR into one record per CDR3 protein. The data hold about 530,000 distinct CDR3 sequences, with approximately 20% observed a single time. These data are also associated with another study on yellow fever vaccine responses in identical twins.

The V and J genes are TRBV7-2 and TRBJ2-1; 11 nucleotides align to TRBD2. This clonotype was sampled from a young woman in good health. Sequenced: CD4+ T cells sorted from blood. In nucleotides, the CDR3 is TGTGCCAGCAGCTGGGGTCGGACTAGCGGGCGGGAGTTCTTC. As protein: CASSWGRTSGREFF.